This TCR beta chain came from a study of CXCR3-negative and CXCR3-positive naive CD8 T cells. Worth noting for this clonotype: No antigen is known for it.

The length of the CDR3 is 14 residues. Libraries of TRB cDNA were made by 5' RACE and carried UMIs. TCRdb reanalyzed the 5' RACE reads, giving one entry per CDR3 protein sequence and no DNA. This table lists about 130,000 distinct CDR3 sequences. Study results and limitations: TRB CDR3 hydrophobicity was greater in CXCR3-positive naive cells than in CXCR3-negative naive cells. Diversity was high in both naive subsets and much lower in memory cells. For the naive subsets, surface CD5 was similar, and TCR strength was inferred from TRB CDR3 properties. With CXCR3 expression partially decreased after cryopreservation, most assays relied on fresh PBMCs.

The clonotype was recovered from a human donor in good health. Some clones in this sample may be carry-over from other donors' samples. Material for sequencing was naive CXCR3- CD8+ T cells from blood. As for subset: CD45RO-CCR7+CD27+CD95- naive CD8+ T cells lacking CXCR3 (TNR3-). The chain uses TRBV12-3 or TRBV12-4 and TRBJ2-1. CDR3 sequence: CASSPFGSYNEQFF.